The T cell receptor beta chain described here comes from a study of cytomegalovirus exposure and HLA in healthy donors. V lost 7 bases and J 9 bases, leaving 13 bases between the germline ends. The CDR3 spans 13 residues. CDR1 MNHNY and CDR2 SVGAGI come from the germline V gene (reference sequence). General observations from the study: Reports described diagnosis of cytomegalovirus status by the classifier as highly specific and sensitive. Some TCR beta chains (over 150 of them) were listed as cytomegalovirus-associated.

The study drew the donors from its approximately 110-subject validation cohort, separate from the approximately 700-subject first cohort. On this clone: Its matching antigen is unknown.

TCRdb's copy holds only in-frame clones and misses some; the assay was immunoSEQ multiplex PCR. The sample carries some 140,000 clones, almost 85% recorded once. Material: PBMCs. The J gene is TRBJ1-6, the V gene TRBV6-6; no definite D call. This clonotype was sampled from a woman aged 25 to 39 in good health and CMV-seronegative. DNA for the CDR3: TGTGCCAGCACCCCACTGGTCGGTTCACCCCTCCACTTT. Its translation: CASTPLVGSPLHF.